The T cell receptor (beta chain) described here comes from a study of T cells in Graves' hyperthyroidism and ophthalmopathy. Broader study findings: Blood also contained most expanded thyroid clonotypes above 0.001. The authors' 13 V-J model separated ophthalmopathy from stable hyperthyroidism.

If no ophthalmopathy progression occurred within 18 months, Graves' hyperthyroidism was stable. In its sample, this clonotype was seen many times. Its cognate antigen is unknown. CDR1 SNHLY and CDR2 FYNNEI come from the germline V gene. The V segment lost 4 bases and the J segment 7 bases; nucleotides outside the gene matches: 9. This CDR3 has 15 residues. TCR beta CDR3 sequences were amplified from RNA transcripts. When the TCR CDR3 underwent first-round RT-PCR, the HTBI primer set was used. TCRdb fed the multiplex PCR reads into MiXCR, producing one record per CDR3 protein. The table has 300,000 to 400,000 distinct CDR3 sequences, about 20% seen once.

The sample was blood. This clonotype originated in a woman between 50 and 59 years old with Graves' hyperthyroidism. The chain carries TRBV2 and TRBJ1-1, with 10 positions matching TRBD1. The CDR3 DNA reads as TGTGCCAGCAGTGGGAAGACAGGGGGCTTGGGTGAAGCTTTCTTT. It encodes CASSGKTGGLGEAFF.